These 32 T cell receptor beta chains were all obtained from the same sample, sequenced in a study of low-dose radiotherapy and immunotherapy resistance in tumors. The time point was: before trial treatment. Primers used for first-strand cDNA, a TRAV- and TRBV-specific set, covered both alpha and beta chains. For amplifying TCRs, the PCR ran for 15 to 20 cycles with Phusion, which was used together with a constant-region primer and the adapter on the V primers. From the reads, TCRdb called clonotypes with MiXCR, one entry per CDR3 protein. Seen here are over 70,000 distinct CDR3 sequences, around 30% observed once, and the top ten hold 11%. The source material was PBMCs, sampled before treatment. The source of these receptors is a female donor with ovarian cancer.

This clonotype was counted many times. This chain uses TRBV6-6 with TRBJ2-2; the D gene is possibly TRBD2 (5 bases). CDR1 is MNHNY and CDR2 is SVGAGI in the germline V gene (reference sequence). The CDR3 spans 14 residues. V shed 2 bases and J shed 4 bases, with 8 bases lying between them. CDR3 in DNA: TGTGCCAGCAGTTACGATCGGGGCACCGGGGAGCTGTTTTTT. Residues: CASSYDRGTGELFF.

There are many counts of this clonotype. The gene calls are TRBV6-2 or TRBV6-3 and TRBJ2-1; D tentatively reads TRBD1 or TRBD2 (6 bases each). Trimming pared 6 bases from V and 1 base from J, leaving 13 bases between. Germline V gives CDR1 MNHEY, CDR2 SVGEGT. The CDR3 totals 15 residues. The CDR3 region has the DNA TGTGCCAGCAGCCTTGAGGGGGGATCCTACAATGAGCAGTTCTTC. It is translated as CASSLEGGSYNEQFF.

As regards this clonotype: This sequence is one base from a far larger clone and is likely a read error. The V gene is TRBV5-3, the J gene TRBJ2-1; D may be TRBD1 or TRBD2 (6 bases each). TRBV5-3 is an ORF, and what it does is uncertain. CDR3 size: 16 residues. V gave up 10 bases and J gave up 4 bases, with 24 bases separating them. The CDR3 reads CACSLHVGGRYNEQFF. The CDR3 region has the DNA TGTGCCTGCAGCTTGCATGTCGGGGGCCGGTACAATGAGCAGTTCTTC.

This clonotype was counted ten times or more. The genes are TRBV30 and TRBJ2-1; perhaps TRBD1 as D (6 bases). Trimming took 3 bases from V and 7 from J, leaving 7 bases between them. The V gene's germline CDR1 is GTSNPN and CDR2 SVGIG (reference sequence). The CDR3 spans 11 residues. The CDR3 nucleotides are TGTGCCTGGAGCGGACAGAATGAGCAGTTCTTC. It codes for CAWSGQNEQFF.

This clonotype was seen a single time. The chain joins TRBV4-3 to TRBJ2-6; D remains ambiguous. The CDR3 length is 15 residues. Germline assignment: CDR1 LGHNA and CDR2 YSLEER. V was shortened by 2 bases and J by 0 bases, with 5 bases between the two germline ends. As DNA, the CDR3 is TGCGCCAGCAGCCAACACCGCTCTGGGGCCAACGTCCTGACTTTC. It encodes CASSQHRSGANVLTF.

This clonotype came up many times. The chain is built from TRBV12-3 or TRBV12-4 and TRBJ2-7, with 9 bases matching TRBD1. The V and J ends lost 3 bases and 0 bases, in that order; junction bases with no gene match: 9. This CDR3 has 17 amino acids. The CDR3 region has the DNA TGTGCCAGCAGTTTGTCTGGCGGGACAGGGAGCTCCTACGAGCAGTACTTC. Translated, it gives CASSLSGGTGSSYEQYF.

This clonotype was detected ten times or more. The chain carries TRBV3-1 and TRBJ2-1; 7 bases fit TRBD2. The CDR3 is 15 residues long. The germline CDR1 and CDR2 sequences are LGHDT and YNNKEL (reference sequence). V shed 0 bases, J shed 4 bases, and the junction held 3 bases outside the gene matches. The CDR3 sequence: CASSQDLADYNEQFF. The CDR3 coding sequence is TGTGCCAGCAGCCAAGATCTAGCGGATTACAATGAGCAGTTCTTC.

This clonotype was found many times. The chain couples TRBV7-2 to TRBJ2-2; D is possibly TRBD1 (6 bases). This CDR3 spans 14 amino acids. The V gene's germline CDR1 is SGHTA and CDR2 FQGNSA. Trimming left V 0 bases short and J 4 bases short, with 6 bases between. The CDR3 nucleotides read TGTGCCAGCAGCTTAGCGACAGGCACCGGGGAGCTGTTTTTT. It yields the protein CASSLATGTGELFF.

In this sample, this clonotype turned up many times. The rearrangement uses TRBV10-3 and TRBJ2-7; TRBD1 matches 11 bases. Losses at the gene ends were 4 bases for V and 2 bases for J; bases not matched to a gene: 1. Germline lookup yields CDR1 ENHRY and CDR2 SYGVKD. This CDR3 spans 14 amino acids. The CDR3 DNA is TGTGCCATCAGTGGGACAGGGGGCCCCTACGAGCAGTACTTC. Residues: CAISGTGGPYEQYF.

The V gene is TRBV10-3, the J gene TRBJ2-1; 7 nucleotides line up with TRBD2. CDR3 size: 15 residues. Germline CDR1 reads ENHRY; CDR2 reads SYGVKD. After removal of 0 bases from V and 5 bases from J, the junction contained 4 bases not matched to a gene. The CDR3 loop is CAISESRDYHNEQFF. The DNA of the CDR3 is TGTGCCATCAGTGAGTCTCGGGACTACCACAATGAGCAGTTCTTC.

This clonotype was detected many times. The rearrangement joins TRBV6-6 to TRBJ2-1; 11 bases agree with TRBD2. V shed 0 bases, J shed 3 bases, and the junction held 13 bases outside the gene matches. The germline CDR1 and CDR2 sequences are MNHNY and SVGAGI (reference sequence). The CDR3 spans 20 residues. The CDR3 nucleotides read TGTGCCAGCAGTTACTCAGCGGGACTAGCGGCCGGAAAACTCTACAATGAGCAGTTCTTC. Protein product: CASSYSAGLAAGKLYNEQFF.

This clonotype was seen ten or more times. The chain recombines TRBV24-1 with TRBJ2-1; 11 bases align to TRBD2. The germline V gene has CDR1 KGHDR and CDR2 SFDVKD. The CDR3 sequence is 13 residues long. With V trimmed by 7 bases and J by 8 bases, 3 bases remained unmatched. The CDR3 sequence: CATSIAGGDEQFF. CDR3 nucleotides: TGTGCCACCAGCATAGCGGGGGGGGATGAGCAGTTCTTC.

In regard to this clonotype: A read error is likely here: a far larger clone is one base away. V is TRBV2 and J is TRBJ2-1; 8 bases align to TRBD1. Trimming at V came to 6 bases and at J to 13 bases, leaving 17 bases not matched to a gene. The CDR3 is made up of 15 amino acids. Germline V gives CDR1 SNHLY, CDR2 FYNNEI. In DNA form, the CDR3 reads TGTGCCAGCAGGGTAGACAGGGGAATTGTGGAGACCCAGTTCTTC. Its protein is CASRVDRGIVETQFF.

Remarks on this clonotype: This may come from a read error, since a much larger clone is one base off. The chain combines TRBV7-3 with TRBJ2-3, with unresolved D. CDR1 and CDR2 from the germline V gene are SGHTA and FQGTGA. This CDR3 region has 15 residues. With 2 bases removed from V and 4 bases from J, the gap between germline ends came to 13 bases. The CDR3: CASSLVGKGSDTQYF. For the CDR3, the DNA is TGTGCCAGCAGCTTAGTGGGAAAGGGATCAGATACGCAGTATTTT.

J is TRBJ2-7 and V is TRBV27, with 9 bases lining up with TRBD1. The V gene's germline CDR1 is MNHEY and CDR2 SMNVEV (reference sequence). Unmatched junction bases numbered 13, after V lost 6 bases and J lost 4 bases. The CDR3 length is 16 residues. CDR3 loop: CASRYGPGTGPYEQYF. The CDR3 DNA is TGTGCCAGCAGGTATGGCCCCGGGACAGGGCCGTACGAGCAGTACTTC.

This clonotype appeared many times. This chain joins TRBV18 and TRBJ2-1; D is perhaps TRBD1 or TRBD2 (5 bases each). The length of the CDR3 is 16 residues. V lost 5 bases, J lost 0 bases, and 14 bases lay in between. Germline CDR1 and CDR2: KGHSH and LQKENI. The CDR3 loop reads CASSAQGPSSYNEQFF. CDR3 in DNA: TGTGCCAGCTCAGCCCAGGGACCAAGCTCCTACAATGAGCAGTTCTTC.

CDR3 nucleotides: TGCGCCAGCAGCTTGGCTAGCGGGGGGGCCGGGCCGTTCGGAAACATTCAGTACTTC. As protein: CASSLASGGAGPFGNIQYF. This chain uses TRBV5-1 with TRBJ2-4; 12 nucleotides align to TRBD2. The CDR3 is 19 residues long. Germline assignment: CDR1 SGHRS and CDR2 YFSETQ. With 0 bases clipped from V and 6 bases from J, the junction kept 13 bases outside the gene matches.

This chain uses TRBV28 with TRBJ1-2; 8 positions match TRBD1. The ends lost 7 bases at V and 1 base at J; junction bases unmatched: 17. CDR1 is MDHEN, CDR2 SYDVKM, per germline. The CDR3 sequence is 18 residues long. The chain's CDR3 is CASKTGGPVTADNYGYTF. The CDR3 DNA follows: TGTGCCAGCAAAACAGGGGGTCCGGTGACAGCGGATAACTATGGCTACACCTTC.

This clonotype has ten or more counts. The V and J genes are TRBV7-2 and TRBJ1-2, with 7 nucleotides matching TRBD1. The V and J ends lost 2 bases and 5 bases, in that order; junction bases with no gene match: 11. Germline V gene sequence: CDR1 SGHTA, CDR2 FQGNSA. The CDR3 contains 16 residues. This CDR3 is CASSLRVQGSAYGYTF. The CDR3 DNA is TGTGCCAGCAGCTTAAGGGTACAGGGGTCGGCGTATGGCTACACCTTC.

This clonotype was counted ten times or more. This rearrangement joins TRBV28 to TRBJ2-2, with 10 bases identical to TRBD2. This CDR3 has 15 amino acids. CDR1 is MDHEN, CDR2 SYDVKM, per germline. V shed 3 bases and J 4 bases; nucleotides not matched to a gene: 2. The CDR3 DNA follows: TGTGCCAGCAGTTTTCTAGCGGGGGTCACCGGGGAGCTGTTTTTT. Translating it yields CASSFLAGVTGELFF.

The table lists this clonotype with many counts. The rearrangement joins TRBV25-1 to TRBJ2-1; possibly TRBD1 or TRBD2 for D (5 bases each). Trimming took off 7 bases at V and 3 bases at J, with 13 bases between the two ends. CDR3 length: 14 residues. CDR1 is MGHDK and CDR2 is SYGVNS in the germline V gene. The CDR3 is CASNHRDGYNEQFF. The DNA for the CDR3 is TGTGCCAGCAATCACCGGGACGGCTACAATGAGCAGTTCTTC.

In its sample, this clonotype was seen many times. The genes are TRBV5-1 and TRBJ2-2, with D hard to call. The length of the CDR3 is 12 residues. V lost 2 bases to trimming and J lost 9 bases, with 8 bases between them. The germline gives CDR1 SGHRS, CDR2 YFSETQ. The CDR3 loop reads CASSLNDRELFF. The CDR3 bases are TGCGCCAGCAGCTTAAATGACCGGGAGCTGTTTTTT.

On this clonotype: Its ends do not fully match the called genes, so a read error is possible. The genes are TRBV5-6 and TRBJ2-7, with a possible D match to TRBD2 (6 bases). Germline V CDR1 and CDR2: SGHDT, YYEEEE. This CDR3 has 14 residues. The CDR3 loop reads CASSPRGTLDERYF. The CDR3 DNA follows: TGTGCCAGCAGCCCCCGCGGGACCCTTGACGAGCGGTACTTC.

The table lists this clonotype with a few counts. The genes are TRBV11-2 and TRBJ1-6; no firm D call. The germline V gene has CDR1 SGHAT and CDR2 FQNNGV. Trimming stripped 5 bases from V and 5 bases from J, with 4 bases between. The CDR3 runs 12 residues. CDR3 region: CASSAHNSPLHF. The CDR3 nucleotides are TGTGCCAGCAGCGCCCATAATTCACCCCTCCACTTT. The full variable domain, with the rest looked up from reference TRBV11-2 and TRBJ1-6, is EAGVAQSPRYKIIEKRQSVAFWCNPISGHATLYWYQQILGQGPKLLIQFQNNGVVDDSQLPKDRFSAERLKGVDSTLKIQPAKLEDSAVYLCASSAHNSPLHFGNGTRLTVT.

Details on this clonotype: One base away lies a much larger clone, so this may be a sequencing read error. The rearrangement uses TRBV29-1 and TRBJ2-7, with 7 bases aligning to TRBD2. The length of the CDR3 is 11 residues. V dropped 4 bases and J dropped 4; count of bases not matched to a gene: 1. CDR1 is SQVTM, CDR2 ANQGSEA, per germline. CDR3 amino acids: CSVGEGYEQYF. In DNA, the CDR3 is TGCAGCGTTGGGGAGGGGTACGAGCAGTACTTC.

The chain employs TRBV7-2 and TRBJ2-7; D gene uncertain. CDR3 size: 13 residues. V was pared by 2 bases and J by 2 bases, with 7 bases between. Germline CDR1 is SGHTA and CDR2 is FQGNSA. The CDR3 here is CASSLSEAYEQYF. The CDR3 bases are TGTGCCAGCAGCTTATCAGAGGCCTACGAGCAGTACTTC.

At least ten counts were recorded for this clonotype. V and J are TRBV9 and TRBJ2-1; 8 bases align to TRBD2. There are 18 residues in the CDR3. With 4 bases clipped from V and 1 base from J, the junction kept 13 bases outside the gene matches. Germline V gene data show CDR1 as SGDLS and CDR2 as YYNGEE. The chain's CDR3 is CASSPRGAGEVSYNEQFF. The CDR3 DNA sequence: TGTGCCAGCAGCCCTCGGGGAGCGGGAGAGGTGTCCTACAATGAGCAGTTCTTC.

This clonotype was recorded many times. The V and J genes are TRBV5-1 and TRBJ1-1; possible D gene TRBD1, 5 bases. V was clipped by 5 bases and J by 3 bases, with 14 bases between them. Germline assignment: CDR1 SGHRS and CDR2 YFSETQ. This CDR3 contains 14 residues. The CDR3 nucleotides are TGCGCCAGCAGGGGTACAGGTTTCGACACTGAAGCTTTCTTT. Residues: CASRGTGFDTEAFF.

The V and J genes are TRBV6-2 or TRBV6-3 and TRBJ2-3; the D gene is possibly TRBD2 (5 bases). The germline V gene has CDR1 MNHEY and CDR2 SVGEGT. The CDR3 is 14 amino acids. Trimming pared 5 bases from V and 6 bases from J, leaving 15 bases between. The CDR3 DNA reads TGTGCCAGCAGTCGTTTACGGGGTCCGGATACGCAGTATTTT. Encoded protein: CASSRLRGPDTQYF.

The chain links TRBV27 to TRBJ2-3; 9 bases map to TRBD1. CDR1 is MNHEY, CDR2 SMNVEV, per germline (reference sequence). With 9 bases clipped from V and 3 bases from J, the junction kept 7 bases outside the gene matches. The length of the CDR3 is 14 residues. The CDR3, as DNA: TGTGCCAGTAGGACAGGGGTGAATACAGATACGCAGTATTTT. This gives the protein CASRTGVNTDTQYF.

This clonotype was seen repeatedly, ten times or more. The chain recombines TRBV24-1 with TRBJ2-1, with 8 bases matching TRBD1. CDR1 KGHDR and CDR2 SFDVKD come from the germline V gene. V shed 4 bases, J shed 0 bases, and the junction held 7 bases outside the gene matches. The length of the CDR3 is 17 residues. The CDR3 loop is CATSDRWTGSSYNEQFF. The CDR3 coding sequence is TGTGCCACCAGTGACCGATGGACAGGGAGCTCCTACAATGAGCAGTTCTTC.

V is TRBV13 and J is TRBJ2-7; the match to TRBD1 covers 11 bases. The CDR3 extends over 15 amino acids. Germline lookup yields CDR1 PRHDT and CDR2 FYEKMQ (reference sequence). J was trimmed by 9 bases and V by 0 bases; bases with no gene match: 7. DNA of the CDR3: TGTGCCAGCAGCTTAGGCCGGGACAGGGGGGAACGGCAGTACTTC. This codes for CASSLGRDRGERQYF.